This is a list of T cell receptor beta chains from one sample in a study of T cell changes during pregnancy in multiple sclerosis. Here immunoSEQ multiplex PCR was the method, and the copy in TCRdb shows in-frame clones only, minus some. The table has fewer than 55,000 clones, around 90% seen once. The input for sequencing was CD4+ T cells from peripheral blood mononuclear cells, taken in the third trimester of pregnancy. These receptors were taken from a female donor with multiple sclerosis, enrolled in a pregnancy study. Each CDR3 is given with its conserved first and last residue. D genes are given only for firm matches. A clone size is listed for some rows: how often the clone was seen (once, few, many), or a class if it is expanded.

CDR3aa: CASSQVGKGSNQPQHF
CDR3nt: TGCGCCAGCAGCCAAGTAGGGAAGGGGAGCAATCAGCCCCAGCATTTT
v_gene: TRBV4-1
abundance: .
j_gene: TRBJ1-5
d_gene: .

CDR3aa: CASSEEGGQGNQPQHF
CDR3nt: TGTGCCAGCAGTGAAGAGGGGGGACAGGGTAATCAGCCCCAGCATTTT
v_gene: TRBV6-1
abundance: .
j_gene: TRBJ1-5
d_gene: TRBD1

CDR3aa: CASSLRPNTEAFF
CDR3nt: TGTGCCAGCAGCTTACGTCCCAACACTGAAGCTTTCTTT
v_gene: TRBV7-8
abundance: .
j_gene: TRBJ1-1
d_gene: .

CDR3aa: CASSPFSTGSAGELFF
CDR3nt: TGTGCCAGCTCACCATTCTCAACAGGGTCGGCCGGGGAGCTGTTTTTT
v_gene: TRBV18
abundance: .
j_gene: TRBJ2-2
d_gene: .

CDR3aa: CASSARGEAIQYF
CDR3nt: TGTGCCAGCAGCGCCCGGGGGGAGGCCATTCAGTACTTC
v_gene: TRBV9
abundance: .
j_gene: TRBJ2-4
d_gene: TRBD2

CDR3aa: CASSLPTVESTYEQYF
CDR3nt: TGTGCCAGCAGTTTACCAACCGTCGAGTCCACCTACGAGCAGTACTTC
v_gene: TRBV28
abundance: .
j_gene: TRBJ2-7
d_gene: .

CDR3aa: CASSAPGLAGVSSYNEQFF
CDR3nt: TGTGCCAGCAGTGCCCCGGGACTAGCGGGGGTTAGCTCCTACAATGAGCAGTTCTTC
v_gene: TRBV2
abundance: .
j_gene: TRBJ2-1
d_gene: TRBD2

CDR3aa: CASSQGRLNTEAFF
CDR3nt: TGTGCCAGCAGCCAAGGCCGGTTGAACACTGAAGCTTTCTTT
v_gene: TRBV14
abundance: .
j_gene: TRBJ1-1
d_gene: .

CDR3aa: CSPYTDTQYF
CDR3nt: TGCAGTCCCTACACAGATACGCAGTATTTT
v_gene: TRBV20-1
abundance: .
j_gene: TRBJ2-3
d_gene: .

CDR3aa: CAIFFRDRGKGDGYTF
CDR3nt: TGTGCCATCTTTTTCCGGGACAGGGGAAAGGGGGATGGCTACACCTTC
v_gene: TRBV21-1
abundance: .
j_gene: TRBJ1-2
d_gene: .

CDR3aa: CASSPGQSSGNTIYF
CDR3nt: TGTGCCAGCAGCCCGGGACAGAGCTCTGGAAACACCATATATTTT
v_gene: TRBV6-5
abundance: .
j_gene: TRBJ1-3
d_gene: TRBD1

CDR3aa: CASSLDPTGAGSEQYF
CDR3nt: TGTGCCAGTAGTCTCGACCCGACAGGGGCCGGTTCCGAGCAGTACTTC
v_gene: TRBV19
abundance: .
j_gene: TRBJ2-7
d_gene: TRBD1

CDR3aa: CASSLSPPGQGYSPLHF
CDR3nt: TGTGCCAGCTCCCTATCTCCCCCGGGCCAGGGATATTCACCCCTCCACTTT
v_gene: TRBV18
abundance: .
j_gene: TRBJ1-6
d_gene: .

CDR3aa: CASRRSGGVSTDTQYF
CDR3nt: TGTGCCAGTAGACGTAGCGGGGGGGTATCCACAGATACGCAGTATTTT
v_gene: TRBV19
abundance: once
j_gene: TRBJ2-3
d_gene: TRBD2

CDR3aa: CASSLGARASGGRGTQYF
CDR3nt: TGTGCCAGCAGCTTAGGGGCCCGGGCTAGCGGGGGGCGAGGGACCCAGTACTTC
v_gene: TRBV11-3
abundance: .
j_gene: TRBJ2-5
d_gene: TRBD2

CDR3aa: CASSPEVTGLNTGELFF
CDR3nt: TGTGCCAGCAGCCCAGAGGTCACAGGGCTAAACACCGGGGAGCTGTTTTTT
v_gene: TRBV11-2
abundance: .
j_gene: TRBJ2-2
d_gene: .

CDR3aa: CASSSGVGVYNEQFF
CDR3nt: TGCGCCAGTTCGAGCGGGGTGGGGGTTTACAATGAGCAGTTCTTC
v_gene: TRBV5-1
abundance: .
j_gene: TRBJ2-1
d_gene: TRBD2

CDR3aa: CASSLFLSRDYTRIGYNEQFF
CDR3nt: TGTGCCAGCAGTTTATTCCTATCCCGGGACTATACCCGAATAGGTTACAATGAGCAGTTCTTC
v_gene: TRBV27
abundance: .
j_gene: TRBJ2-1
d_gene: TRBD2

CDR3aa: CASSREAVGELFF
CDR3nt: TGTGCCAGCAGCCGAGAGGCAGTTGGGGAGCTGTTTTTT
v_gene: TRBV14
abundance: .
j_gene: TRBJ2-2
d_gene: .

CDR3aa: CASSDRDINEKLFF
CDR3nt: TGTGCCAGCAGCGACAGGGATATCAATGAAAAACTGTTTTTT
v_gene: TRBV7-9
abundance: .
j_gene: TRBJ1-4
d_gene: TRBD1

CDR3aa: CASSLLPEGEQYF
CDR3nt: TGTGCCAGCTCACTCCTACCCGAGGGCGAGCAGTACTTC
v_gene: TRBV18
abundance: few
j_gene: TRBJ2-7
d_gene: .

CDR3aa: CASSSGQNLLHEQYF
CDR3nt: TGTGCCAGCAGCTCGGGACAGAACCTGTTACACGAGCAGTACTTC
v_gene: TRBV5-8
abundance: .
j_gene: TRBJ2-7
d_gene: TRBD1

CDR3aa: CASSVGTNSYEQYF
CDR3nt: TGTGCCAGCAGCGTAGGGACTAACTCCTACGAGCAGTACTTC
v_gene: TRBV9
abundance: few
j_gene: TRBJ2-7
d_gene: .

CDR3aa: CASSSGQGEETQYF
CDR3nt: TGTGCCAGCAGCTCTGGACAGGGAGAAGAGACCCAGTACTTC
v_gene: TRBV11-3
abundance: .
j_gene: TRBJ2-5
d_gene: TRBD1

CDR3aa: CASGLGTQTEAFF
CDR3nt: TGTGCCAGCGGTTTGGGGACACAGACTGAAGCTTTCTTT
v_gene: TRBV6-5
abundance: .
j_gene: TRBJ1-1
d_gene: .

CDR3aa: CASSSGFHEQYF
CDR3nt: TGTGCCAGCAGTTCAGGGTTCCACGAGCAGTACTTC
v_gene: TRBV2
abundance: .
j_gene: TRBJ2-7
d_gene: .

CDR3aa: CASRERQINQPQHF
CDR3nt: TGTGCCAGCAGAGAAAGACAGATCAATCAGCCCCAGCATTTT
v_gene: TRBV2
abundance: .
j_gene: TRBJ1-5
d_gene: .

CDR3aa: CASSFRTLAGSYEQYF
CDR3nt: TGTGCCAGCAGCTTCAGGACGTTAGCGGGCTCCTACGAGCAGTACTTC
v_gene: TRBV5-4
abundance: .
j_gene: TRBJ2-7
d_gene: TRBD2

CDR3aa: CATSRIPGQVDGYTF
CDR3nt: TGTGCCACCAGCAGAATCCCTGGACAGGTTGACGGCTACACCTTC
v_gene: TRBV15
abundance: .
j_gene: TRBJ1-2
d_gene: TRBD1

CDR3aa: CATSRDTGNTEAFF
CDR3nt: TGTGCCACCAGCAGAGATACGGGTAACACTGAAGCTTTCTTT
v_gene: TRBV15
abundance: few
j_gene: TRBJ1-1
d_gene: .

CDR3aa: CASSPRRTGELFF
CDR3nt: TGTGCCAGCAGCCCGCGGCGGACCGGGGAGCTGTTTTTT
v_gene: TRBV7-2
abundance: .
j_gene: TRBJ2-2
d_gene: .

CDR3aa: CAISSILDRNYGYTF
CDR3nt: TGTGCCATCAGCTCCATTCTAGACCGTAACTATGGCTACACCTTC
v_gene: TRBV10-3
abundance: once
j_gene: TRBJ1-2
d_gene: .

CDR3aa: CAIGTSGGREQFF
CDR3nt: TGTGCCATCGGGACTAGCGGGGGACGTGAGCAGTTCTTC
v_gene: TRBV2
abundance: .
j_gene: TRBJ2-1
d_gene: TRBD2

CDR3aa: CASSWAQTGSFGYTF
CDR3nt: TGCGCCAGCAGCTGGGCCCAAACAGGGTCGTTCGGCTACACCTTC
v_gene: TRBV5-1
abundance: .
j_gene: TRBJ1-2
d_gene: .

CDR3aa: CATSDPGTGNTGELFF
CDR3nt: TGTGCCACCAGCGACCCCGGGACAGGGAACACCGGGGAGCTGTTTTTT
v_gene: TRBV15
abundance: .
j_gene: TRBJ2-2
d_gene: TRBD1

CDR3aa: CASSPYSLRIRASPLHF
CDR3nt: TGTGCCAGCAGCCCATACAGCCTCCGGATCAGAGCTTCACCCCTCCACTTT
v_gene: TRBV11-2
abundance: .
j_gene: TRBJ1-6
d_gene: .

CDR3aa: CASSPGTTYNEQFF
CDR3nt: TGTGCCAGCAGCCCCGGGACTACATACAATGAGCAGTTCTTC
v_gene: TRBV27
abundance: .
j_gene: TRBJ2-1
d_gene: TRBD2